The source of this TCR beta chain is a study of graft-versus-host responses after intestinal transplantation (dated by TCRdb to the early 2020s). For the wider study: Multivisceral, liver-intestinal, or isolated intestinal transplants were received by the recipients. A peak of at least 4% donor T cells among recipient peripheral blood mononuclear cells was the definition used for donor T cell macrochimerism. To identify alloreactive clones, pre-transplant mixed lymphocyte reaction products were sequenced and then compared with unstimulated pre-transplant donor and recipient T cells. Bulk TCR-beta CDR3 sequencing was used to track graft-versus-host and host-versus-graft alloreactive T cell clones in the graft, circulation and bone marrow after intestinal transplantation. All recipients received anti-thymocyte globulin induction followed by maintenance tacrolimus and steroids for around three years. Rather than being sequenced by the commercial service, samples from a few later patients were sequenced in-house on an Illumina MiSeq and processed with MiXCR. A cohort of 24 intestinal transplant recipients, including one retransplant, was enrolled, and 3 patients lacking pretransplant specimens were excluded.

There are 15 amino acids in the CDR3, from cysteine to phenylalanine inclusive. The only DNA kept is the CDR3, 45 bases in frame from the first base. Between the V and J ends, shortened by 4 bases and 4 bases respectively, the junction contains 16 bases. According to the germline V gene, CDR1 reads MGHRA and CDR2 reads YSYEKL. Study-wide conclusions, independent of this receptor: GvH clones were detected in recipient bone marrow, and some appeared earlier in ileal mucosa or blood, consistent with an intestinal mucosal origin. Patients with donor T cell macrochimerism had high GvH to HvG T cell clonal ratios in their allografts. The relatively low number and heterogeneity of intestinal transplant patients limited the conclusions. Peak levels of circulating GvH clones were associated with declines in HvG clones early after transplant.

Blood samples were collected up to 4 times in the first month after transplant and then at least monthly when available. Library preparation was by the immunoSEQ multiplex PCR assay. Adaptive Biotechnologies carried out high-throughput TCR-beta CDR3 sequencing of genomic DNA for most patients. The authors' analysis ran thus. Adaptive's ImmunoSEQ software was the source of the TCR sequencing data for roughly 19 patients, while a few other patients were processed with MiXCR and VDJtools. CDR3 nucleotide sequences shared between donor and recipient were removed because their origin could not be assigned. At least 2-fold expansion over unstimulated cells and a minimum CFSE-low frequency of 0.002% (template counts) or 0.001% (read counts) were required for clones to be classified as alloreactive. A clone was considered mappable if detected in the sequenced pre-transplant spleen, lymph node, or MLR CFSE-low populations of the donor or recipient. The cumulative frequency of alloreactive clones was calculated as a percentage of all sequences, weighted by copy number. TCRdb retrieved this table from immuneACCESS and kept in-frame rearrangements only. Not all clones are present; in checked studies, unresolved V genes account for under half, and no reason is known for the remainder. The V and J calls and clone size come from that table; D and trimming were worked out from the DNA. In all, the sample holds about 45,000 clones, and 91% of those were seen once. The ten most abundant clones make up 4.4% of the sample.

Regarding this clone: No antigen is known for it. No base-level quality is on record; no much larger clone is a single base apart.

The V gene is TRBV4-1 and the J gene is TRBJ1-2, with the D gene not clear enough to name. This sample comprised PBMCs, obtained 524 days after transplant. The TCR comes from a human patient who received an intestinal transplant, so some T cells may come from the graft donor. The CDR3 loop reads CASSLQAGAGYGYTF. The nucleotide sequence is given as TGCGCCAGCAGCCTTCAGGCAGGCGCAGGCTATGGCTACACCTTC.